These 5 T cell receptor beta chains were sequenced from one sample in a study of blood T cell repertoires in COVID-19. Repertoires were generated with immunoSEQ multiplex PCR, while TCRdb's copy carries only in-frame clones and drops some. This sample has some 70,000 clones, with 75% to 90% found just once. The sequenced sample was peripheral blood. Receptors originate from a middle-aged man with active COVID-19.

The CDR3 DNA reads as TGTGCCAGCAGTTTAGGACAGGATATGTACGAGCAGTACTTC. It is translated as CASSLGQDMYEQYF. The chain links TRBV6-5 to TRBJ2-7; 7 bases fit TRBD1. V was clipped by 4 bases and J by 4 bases; unmatched bases: 7. Germline lookup yields CDR1 MNHEY and CDR2 SVGAGI. The CDR3 has 14 residues.

V gene TRBV6-5 combines with J gene TRBJ1-6; tentatively, D is TRBD1 (5 bases). Germline values: CDR1 MNHEY, CDR2 SVGAGI. V was shortened by 11 bases and J by 7 bases, with 12 bases between the two germline ends. This CDR3 is built from 12 residues. The CDR3 region has the DNA TGTGCCTCTGGGGCCGACAATTCACCCCTCCACTTT. Translation gives CASGADNSPLHF.

The chain couples TRBV12-5 to TRBJ1-2, with 7 bases aligning to TRBD1. CDR3 size: 16 residues. Germline V gene data show CDR1 as LGHNT and CDR2 as FRNRAP. V gave up 5 bases and J gave up 4 bases; unmatched junction bases: 13. The chain's CDR3 is CASGPRSQGRPYGYTF. The CDR3 nucleotides read TGTGCTAGTGGTCCCAGGTCACAGGGGCGCCCCTATGGCTACACCTTC. Together with reference TRBV12-5 and TRBJ1-2, the CDR3 gives the full variable domain: DARVTQTPRHKVTEMGQEVTMRCQPILGHNTVFWYRQTMMQGLELLAYFRNRAPLDDSGMPKDRFSAEMPDATLATLKIQPSEPRDSAVYFCASGPRSQGRPYGYTFGSGTRLTVV.

In DNA form, the CDR3 reads TGTGCCTGGATAAACAGGGGGCGAAGCGGCTACACCTTC. Its protein is CAWINRGRSGYTF. The chain carries TRBV30 and TRBJ1-2; 9 bases are a match to TRBD1. The germline V gene encodes CDR1 GTSNPN and CDR2 SVGIG (reference sequence). The CDR3 has 13 residues. V trimming: 4 bases; J trimming: 8 bases; junction bases outside the gene matches: 8.

The rearrangement links TRBV27 to TRBJ2-5, with no clear D. Germline loops: CDR1 MNHEY, CDR2 SMNVEV (reference sequence). V was cut by 6 bases and J by 4 bases, with 9 bases left in between. There are 12 residues in the CDR3. The CDR3 reads CASRASGETQYF. The DNA for the CDR3 is TGTGCCAGCAGGGCTTCGGGAGAGACCCAGTACTTC.